This paragraph covers one TCR beta chain sequence. One end of the junction fails to match germline, which may point to a read error. These data are taken from a study of T cell responses to AZD1222 COVID-19 vaccine. Study at large: It was second doses at about 4 or about 12 weeks that were pooled.

The method was immunoSEQ multiplex PCR; TCRdb's version includes in-frame clones alone and lacks a portion of them. The sample gives approximately 70,000 clones, around 87% of which show up once; 20% to 30% is in the top ten. Germline CDR1 SQVTM, CDR2 ANQGSEA. This CDR3 is 15 amino acids long. Specimen: peripheral blood, collected on day 0 of AZD1222 vaccination. This clonotype was sampled from an adult in good health. The chain joins TRBV29-1 to TRBJ1-2, with a weak D call TRBD1 (5 bases). The CDR3 DNA reads as TGCAGCGTTGACCTCCGGGGAGGGGACCCCTATGACTACACCTTC. This translates into CSVDLRGGDPYDYTF.